One T cell receptor (beta chain) is described in this entry. The antigen is unknown. There are 14 residues in the CDR3. V trimming: 4 bases; J trimming: 4 bases; junction bases outside the gene matches: 5. CDR1 and CDR2 (germline): SGHRS, YFSETQ. This sample is drawn from a study of CD8 T cells in Susac syndrome. Broader study findings: Only a relatively small number of individuals were included in the TCR sequencing and HLA analysis.

RNA in amounts of roughly 0.5 to 1 ug was reverse transcribed with random hexamers. TCR beta CDR3 was amplified by immunoSEQ covering 54 Vbeta and 13 Jbeta. TCRdb redid the calling of the immunoSEQ multiplex PCR reads with MiXCR, one entry per CDR3 protein. Of approximately 160,000 distinct CDR3 sequences detected, 80% to 95% appear once; the ten largest clones hold around 0.13%. TCR beta was sequenced from blood CD8+ and CD4+ T cells. Healthy donors acted as controls, with matching for age and sex. The rearrangement links TRBV5-1 to TRBJ1-5; 7 bases align to TRBD1. The source of this sequence is a human donor in good health. The sample taken for sequencing was CD4+ T cells from PBMCs. As DNA, the CDR3 is TGCGCCAGCAGCGTAACAGGGGAAAATCAGCCCCAGCATTTT. It encodes CASSVTGENQPQHF.